This T cell receptor beta chain originates from a study of blood T cells in healthy people across ages. Study-level points and caveats: The unknown donor CMV status may have confounded expanded clonotype changes.

The CDR3 totals 15 residues. In germline, CDR1 is SGHVS, CDR2 FNYEAQ. Trimming cost V 1 base and J 6 bases, with 16 bases left between them. The authors ran a second PCR of roughly 6 to 12 cycles using a sample-barcoded 5' primer and a J-beta primer mix. TCRdb re-derived calls from the 5' RACE reads in MiXCR, one entry per CDR3 protein. The sample has under 2 million distinct CDR3 sequences; around 36% are singletons. Turning to this clonotype: The target antigen is unknown.

The sample taken for sequencing was blood. The rearrangement uses TRBV7-6 and TRBJ2-7; tentatively, D is TRBD2 (5 bases). This TCR derives from a woman aged 30 to 39 in good health. CDR3 sequence: CASSLDRDKGGEQYF. The DNA of the CDR3 is TGTGCCAGCAGCTTAGATCGGGATAAGGGCGGCGAGCAGTACTTC.